A single sample is the source of the 8 T cell receptor beta chains below, sequenced in a study of spatial heterogeneity in lung cancer. General study results and limits: Tracking of tumor mutation counts was seen in expanded intratumoral alpha and beta TCR counts.

TCRdb independently ran MiXCR on the 5' RACE reads; one entry per CDR3 protein. The data hold thousands of distinct CDR3 sequences, with about a sixth observed a single time. Time point meaning: sample taken at primary tumor resection. Their antigen targets remain unknown. The material was lung tumor tissue, obtained at surgery. Receptor source: a male donor with early-stage non-small cell lung cancer.

In its sample, this clonotype is medium-sized. The chain carries TRBV6-6 and TRBJ2-7; D unclear. This CDR3 contains 11 residues. V lost 7 bases and J lost 3, with 7 bases in between. Germline assignment: CDR1 MNHNY and CDR2 SVGAGI (reference sequence). The CDR3 loop reads CASTAHYEQYF. In DNA, the CDR3 is TGTGCCAGCACCGCCCACTACGAGCAGTACTTC.

By proportion, this clonotype is medium-sized. V is TRBV28 and J is TRBJ2-3; D is perhaps TRBD1 or TRBD2 (6 bases each). Trimming pared 3 bases from V and 1 base from J, leaving 11 bases between. Germline-derived CDR1 and CDR2 are MDHEN and SYDVKM. CDR3 length equals 15 residues. DNA of the CDR3: TGTGCCAGCAGTTTGGGGGGCTCTGGCACAGATACGCAGTATTTT. It encodes CASSLGGSGTDTQYF. Variable domain in full (rest from reference TRBV28 and TRBJ2-3): DVKVTQSSRYLVKRTGEKVFLECVQDMDHENMFWYRQDPGLGLRLIYFSYDVKMKEKGDIPEGYSVSREKKERFSLILESASTNQTSMYLCASSLGGSGTDTQYFGPGTRLTVL.

The chain combines TRBV20-1 with TRBJ2-7; no clear D gene. V was cut by 5 bases and J by 0 bases, with 11 bases left in between. This CDR3 is 13 amino acids long. Germline V gene data show CDR1 as DFQATT and CDR2 as SNEGSKA (reference sequence). The CDR3 here is CSAVEPYSYEQYF. The DNA for the CDR3 is TGCAGTGCTGTCGAACCATACTCCTACGAGCAGTACTTC.

This clonotype was seen repeatedly, ten times or more. The V gene is TRBV10-3, the J gene TRBJ2-7; 8 bases match TRBD2. After removal of 8 bases from V and 2 bases from J, the junction contained 8 bases not matched to a gene. CDR3 length equals 14 residues. CDR1 is ENHRY, CDR2 SYGVKD, per germline. The CDR3 protein is CAIGGGAGAYEQYF. The CDR3 DNA sequence: TGTGCCATCGGAGGGGGAGCGGGGGCCTACGAGCAGTACTTC.

This chain joins TRBV5-1 and TRBJ2-5, with D uncertain. The CDR3 loop spans 15 amino acids. Germline V lookup: CDR1 SGHRS, CDR2 YFSETQ. V was pared by 4 bases and J by 3 bases, with 16 bases between. Written as DNA, the CDR3 is TGCGCCAGCAGCCCCACCTACCGGGCGGAAGAGACCCAGTACTTC. It yields the protein CASSPTYRAEETQYF.

The chain recombines TRBV6-6 with TRBJ1-2; D is undetermined. This CDR3 comprises 12 residues. The V and J ends lost 0 bases and 5 bases respectively, with 4 bases between them. In germline, CDR1 is MNHNY, CDR2 SVGAGI (reference sequence). CDR3 region: CASSYSAYGYTF. The CDR3 DNA is TGTGCCAGCAGTTACTCGGCGTATGGCTACACCTTC.

This clonotype showed up many times. V gene TRBV24-1 combines with J gene TRBJ1-1, with unresolved D. Germline lookup yields CDR1 KGHDR and CDR2 SFDVKD. CDR3 length: 18 amino acids. V lost 7 bases, J lost 2 bases, and 25 bases lay in between. This chain's CDR3 is CATRTPANKQTRNTEAFF. As DNA, the CDR3 is TGTGCCACCAGGACTCCAGCGAACAAACAAACCCGAAACACTGAAGCTTTCTTT.

This clonotype occurred many times. The J gene is TRBJ2-5, the V gene TRBV14; D not certain. Germline CDR1 SGHDN, CDR2 FVKESK. Trimming removed 2 bases from V and 7 bases from J, with 8 bases in between. This CDR3 comprises 12 residues. For the CDR3, the DNA is TGTGCCAGCAGCCAACTCGGAACGACCCAGTACTTC. This encodes CASSQLGTTQYF.